The clone carrying this T cell receptor (beta chain) was found many times. V dropped 6 bases and J dropped 0 bases, with 11 bases sitting between them. The CDR3 extends over 14 amino acids. Germline CDR1 WSHSY, CDR2 SAAADI. The entry originates in a study of T-cell reconstitution after alpha-beta-depleted transplantation in children. TCRbeta library preparation incorporated unique molecular identifiers. In TCRdb, the PCR reads were re-called with MiXCR into one record per CDR3 protein. The table includes about 200,000 distinct CDR3 sequences, about 14% detected once. This chain uses TRBV10-2 with TRBJ1-1; the D gene is possibly TRBD1 (5 bases). This clonotype originated in a human donor who donated a stem cell graft to a child with acute lymphoblastic leukemia. Sequenced material: PBMCs from the stem cell graft donor, taken from the stem cell graft. Written as DNA, the CDR3 is TGCGCCAGCAGAGGAGCCAGGGTGAACACTGAAGCTTTCTTT. It specifies CASRGARVNTEAFF.